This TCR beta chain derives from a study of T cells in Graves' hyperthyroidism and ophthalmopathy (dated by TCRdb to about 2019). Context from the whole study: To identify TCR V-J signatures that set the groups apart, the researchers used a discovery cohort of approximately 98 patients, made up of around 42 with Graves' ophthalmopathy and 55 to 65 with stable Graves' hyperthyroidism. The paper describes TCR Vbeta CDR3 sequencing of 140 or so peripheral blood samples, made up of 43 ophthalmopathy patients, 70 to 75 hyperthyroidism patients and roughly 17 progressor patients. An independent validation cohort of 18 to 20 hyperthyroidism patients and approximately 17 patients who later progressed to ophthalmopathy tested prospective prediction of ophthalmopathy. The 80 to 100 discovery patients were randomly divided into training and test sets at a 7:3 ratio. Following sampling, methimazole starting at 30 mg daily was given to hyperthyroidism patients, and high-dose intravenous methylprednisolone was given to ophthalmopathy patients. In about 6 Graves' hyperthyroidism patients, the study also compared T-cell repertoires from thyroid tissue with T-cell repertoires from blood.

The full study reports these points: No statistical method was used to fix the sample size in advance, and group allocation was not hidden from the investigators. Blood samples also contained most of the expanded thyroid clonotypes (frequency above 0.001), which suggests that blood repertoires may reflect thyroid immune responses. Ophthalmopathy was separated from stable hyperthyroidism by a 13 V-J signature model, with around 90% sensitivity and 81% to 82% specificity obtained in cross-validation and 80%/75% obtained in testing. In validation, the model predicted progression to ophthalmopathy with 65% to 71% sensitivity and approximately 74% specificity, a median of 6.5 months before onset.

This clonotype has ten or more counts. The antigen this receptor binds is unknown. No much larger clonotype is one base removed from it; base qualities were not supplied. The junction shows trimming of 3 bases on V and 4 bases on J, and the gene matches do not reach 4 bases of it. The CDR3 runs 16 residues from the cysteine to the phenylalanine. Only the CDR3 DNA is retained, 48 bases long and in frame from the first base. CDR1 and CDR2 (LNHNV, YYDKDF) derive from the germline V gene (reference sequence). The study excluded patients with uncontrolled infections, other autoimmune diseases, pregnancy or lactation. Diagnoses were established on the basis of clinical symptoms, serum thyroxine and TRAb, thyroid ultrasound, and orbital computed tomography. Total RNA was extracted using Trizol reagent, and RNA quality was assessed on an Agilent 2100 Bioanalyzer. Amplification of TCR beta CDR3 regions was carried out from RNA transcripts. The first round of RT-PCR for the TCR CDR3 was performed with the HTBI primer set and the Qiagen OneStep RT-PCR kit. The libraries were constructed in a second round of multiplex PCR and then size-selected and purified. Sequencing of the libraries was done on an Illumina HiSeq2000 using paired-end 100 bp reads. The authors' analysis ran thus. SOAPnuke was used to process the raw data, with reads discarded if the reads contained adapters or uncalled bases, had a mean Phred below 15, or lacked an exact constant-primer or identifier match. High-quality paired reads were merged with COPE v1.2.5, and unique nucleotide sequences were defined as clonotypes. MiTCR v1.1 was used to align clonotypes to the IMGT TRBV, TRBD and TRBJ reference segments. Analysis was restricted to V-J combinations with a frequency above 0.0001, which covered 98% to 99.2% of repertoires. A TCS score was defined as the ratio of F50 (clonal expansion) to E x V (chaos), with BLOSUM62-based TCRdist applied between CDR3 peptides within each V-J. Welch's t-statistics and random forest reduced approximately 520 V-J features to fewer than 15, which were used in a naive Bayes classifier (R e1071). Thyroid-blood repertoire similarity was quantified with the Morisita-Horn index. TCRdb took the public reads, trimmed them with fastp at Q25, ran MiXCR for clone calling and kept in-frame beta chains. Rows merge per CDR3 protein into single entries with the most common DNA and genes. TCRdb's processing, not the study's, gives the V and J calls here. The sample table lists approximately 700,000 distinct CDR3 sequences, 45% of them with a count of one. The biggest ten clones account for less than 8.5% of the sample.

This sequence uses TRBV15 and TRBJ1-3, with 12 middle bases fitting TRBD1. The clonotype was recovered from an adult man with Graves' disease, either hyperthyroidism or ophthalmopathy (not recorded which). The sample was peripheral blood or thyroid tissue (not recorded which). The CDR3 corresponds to CATSRGQGARGNTIYF. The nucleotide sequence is TGTGCCACCAGCAGGGGACAGGGGGCAAGAGGAAACACCATATATTTT.